This entry lists 30 T cell receptor beta chains sequenced from one sample in a study of shared clonotypes between healthy human individuals. The table came from immunoSEQ multiplex PCR; TCRdb's copy has only in-frame clones and leaves some out. Of about 2.4 million clones listed, 93% are singletons. The sequencing sample was made of naive CD4+ T cells from PBMCs. Subset meaning: CD45RA+ positively selected. Receptors were obtained from a man between 18 and 29 years old in good health. Some clones in this sample may be carry-over from other donors' samples.

The chain recombines TRBV6-1 with TRBJ2-1, with TRBD2 matching 7 bases. Germline CDR1 MNHNS, CDR2 SASEGT. The CDR3 totals 16 residues. The J segment lost 5 bases and the V segment lost 2 bases, leaving 9 bases of the junction unmatched. CDR3 nucleotide sequence: TGTGCCAGCAGTGAACTAGCGGAACTTCTAGACAATGAGCAGTTCTTC. Translating gives CASSELAELLDNEQFF.

The chain has TRBV7-2 and TRBJ2-5, with 8 positions matching TRBD2. V lost 4 bases, J lost 5 bases, and 12 bases stayed unmatched. The germline gives CDR1 SGHTA, CDR2 FQGNSA. The CDR3 is 16 amino acids. The CDR3 DNA reads as TGTGCCAGCAGCTCCACCCCCCTCGGCGGGGGGGAGACCCAGTACTTC. It specifies CASSSTPLGGGETQYF.

V is TRBV30 and J is TRBJ2-7, with a possible D match to TRBD1 (6 bases). The CDR3 runs 12 residues. Trimming shortened V by 1 base and J by 2 bases, and 6 bases separated the two germline ends. CDR1 GTSNPN and CDR2 SVGIG come from the germline V gene (reference sequence). DNA for the CDR3: TGTGCCTGGAGTGGGACAGCCTACGAGCAGTACTTC. Amino acids: CAWSGTAYEQYF.

The chain combines TRBV5-1 with TRBJ1-6; D call uncertain. CDR3 length: 15 amino acids. From germline, CDR1 is SGHRS and CDR2 YFSETQ. Trimming took off 0 bases at V and 3 bases at J, with 7 bases between the two ends. The CDR3 loop is CASSLEPGYNSPLHF. CDR3 nucleotide sequence: TGCGCCAGCAGCTTGGAGCCGGGCTATAATTCACCCCTCCACTTT.

The rearrangement links TRBV10-1 to TRBJ2-3, with D possibly matching TRBD2 (5 bases). Germline V gene sequence: CDR1 WNHNN, CDR2 SYGVQD (reference sequence). The CDR3 covers 16 residues. V shed 3 bases and J shed 4 bases, with 17 bases lying between them. CDR3 protein: CASSDRDRGSADTQYF. The DNA of the CDR3 is TGCGCCAGCAGTGATCGCGACCGGGGTTCGGCAGATACGCAGTATTTT.

This clone was observed once. The V call is TRBV7-2, the J call TRBJ2-2, with D perhaps TRBD2 (6 bases). V dropped 1 base and J dropped 0 bases, with 12 bases sitting between them. The CDR3 length is 17 residues. CDR1 SGHTA and CDR2 FQGNSA come from the germline V gene. CDR3 protein: CASSLVGGRSNTGELFF. As DNA, the CDR3 is TGTGCCAGCAGCTTAGTGGGTGGGAGGTCGAACACCGGGGAGCTGTTTTTT.

This clone has only one observation. The genes are TRBV6-1 and TRBJ2-7; 10 bases are shared with TRBD2. From germline, CDR1 is MNHNS and CDR2 SASEGT. CDR3 length equals 17 residues. Germline trimming cut 2 bases from V and 5 bases from J; bases unmatched to any gene: 12. The CDR3 DNA sequence: TGTGCCAGCAGTGAATGGGCTAGCGGGGGCGGGCGCCACGAGCAGTACTTC. As protein: CASSEWASGGGRHEQYF.

The rearrangement links TRBV30 to TRBJ2-7; no clear D. This CDR3 is 12 amino acids long. V lost 3 bases and J 1 base, leaving 7 bases between the germline ends. Germline assignment: CDR1 GTSNPN and CDR2 SVGIG (reference sequence). CDR3 coding DNA: TGTGCCTGGAGAGACCGTTCCTACGAGCAGTACTTC. Translating it yields CAWRDRSYEQYF.

The gene calls are TRBV21-1 and TRBJ2-5; the tabulated D call, TRBD2, remains unverified against the DNA. The closer fit of TRBJ2-7 to the DNA end suggests the J call may be wrong. TRBV21-1 is a recognized pseudogene. This CDR3 spans 10 amino acids. CDR3 loop: CASAPYEQYF. For the CDR3, the DNA is TGTGCCAGCGCCCCATACGAGCAGTACTTC.

The J gene is TRBJ2-3, the V gene TRBV5-1; TRBD1 agrees at 8 bases. The CDR3 has 15 amino acids. The trim removed 3 bases at V and 1 base at J, leaving 4 bases unmatched. Germline lookup yields CDR1 SGHRS and CDR2 YFSETQ. The CDR3 nucleotides read TGCGCCAGCAGCTACGGGACAGGCGGCACAGATACGCAGTATTTT. It yields the protein CASSYGTGGTDTQYF.

This clone was detected only once. The rearrangement uses TRBV28 and TRBJ2-3; 9 bases are a match to TRBD2. The CDR3 totals 16 residues. V was clipped by 6 bases and J by 8 bases; unmatched bases: 15. CDR1 is MDHEN, CDR2 SYDVKM, per germline. CDR3 in DNA: TGTGCCAGCAGCCGTAGCGGGAGAGGAGGAAGTCGTACGCAGTATTTT. This sequence encodes CASSRSGRGGSRTQYF.

This chain connects TRBV29-1 to TRBJ2-7; 7 bases agree with TRBD1. The trim removed 6 bases at V and 3 bases at J, leaving 17 bases unmatched. Germline assignment: CDR1 SQVTM and CDR2 ANQGSEA. CDR3 length: 16 residues. This CDR3 is CSVLTGDIPFFYEQYF. The CDR3 region has the DNA TGCAGCGTCCTCACAGGGGACATCCCCTTCTTCTACGAGCAGTACTTC.

The V call is TRBV30, the J call TRBJ2-2, with 8 bases aligning to TRBD2. After removal of 4 bases from V and 5 bases from J, the junction contained 3 bases not matched to a gene. CDR1 GTSNPN and CDR2 SVGIG come from the germline V gene (reference sequence). This CDR3 spans 13 amino acids. CDR3 nucleotides: TGTGCCTGGACACGGGGGGGGACCGGGGAGCTGTTTTTT. Residues: CAWTRGGTGELFF.

The V call is TRBV19, the J call TRBJ2-1, with TRBD1 identical over 9 bases. Germline V gene sequence: CDR1 LNHDA, CDR2 SQIVND (reference sequence). The CDR3 covers 14 residues. V trimming: 6 bases; J trimming: 10 bases; junction bases outside the gene matches: 10. CDR3 loop: CASSRQGGIREQFF. CDR3 DNA sequence: TGTGCCAGTAGCAGACAGGGGGGAATTCGGGAGCAGTTCTTC. Full variable domain (outside the CDR3, taken from reference TRBV19 and TRBJ2-1): DGGITQSPKYLFRKEGQNVTLSCEQNLNHDAMYWYRQDPGQGLRLIYYSQIVNDFQKGDIAEGYSVSREKKESFPLTVTSAQKNPTAFYLCASSRQGGIREQFFGPGTRLTVL.

The genes are TRBV18 and TRBJ2-5; D might be TRBD2 (6 bases). The CDR3 contains 15 residues. V shed 3 bases and J shed 5 bases, with 16 bases lying between them. Germline V gene lookup returns CDR1 KGHSH and CDR2 LQKENI. The CDR3 nucleotides are TGTGCCAGCTCACCCCTGGCGGGGATGGGTGAGACCCAGTACTTC. Translation gives CASSPLAGMGETQYF.

The genes are TRBV18 and TRBJ2-2; 12 bases agree with TRBD2. Per germline, CDR1 KGHSH and CDR2 LQKENI. This CDR3 is built from 15 residues. The junction had 5 bases not matched to a gene; V was cut back by 6 bases and J by 6 bases. Here the CDR3 reads CASSPTSGSAGELFF. The CDR3, as DNA: TGTGCCAGCTCCCCGACTAGCGGGAGTGCCGGGGAGCTGTTTTTT.

The gene calls are TRBV11-2 and TRBJ1-3; TRBD1 might be the D (6 bases). The CDR3 consists of 15 residues. Germline V gene data show CDR1 as SGHAT and CDR2 as FQNNGV. V lost 5 bases and J lost 0, with 11 bases in between. CDR3 region: CASSQTGSSGNTIYF. The CDR3 DNA is TGTGCCAGCAGCCAAACAGGGAGCTCTGGAAACACCATATATTTT.

The chain joins TRBV6-1 to TRBJ2-1, with 9 positions matching TRBD2. The CDR3 covers 15 residues. V shed 9 bases and J 5 bases; nucleotides not matched to a gene: 11. Germline values: CDR1 MNHNS, CDR2 SASEGT. The CDR3 DNA reads as TGTGCCAGAGGGGCAGGGGCGGGAGGGGACAATGAGCAGTTCTTC. Translated, it gives CARGAGAGGDNEQFF.

The gene calls are TRBV30 and TRBJ1-4; TRBD1 might be the D (5 bases). Trimming took off 0 bases at V and 7 bases at J, with 9 bases between the two ends. Germline CDR1 and CDR2: GTSNPN and SVGIG (reference sequence). This CDR3 has 13 amino acids. The CDR3 reads CAWSVSGPEKLFF. The DNA for the CDR3 is TGTGCCTGGAGTGTCTCGGGGCCTGAAAAACTGTTTTTT.

J is TRBJ2-1 and V is TRBV5-4; D is possibly TRBD1 or TRBD2 (5 bases each). Germline CDR1 and CDR2: SGHNT and YYREEE (reference sequence). The CDR3 is made up of 14 amino acids. V lost 3 bases and J 7 bases, leaving 14 bases between the germline ends. The CDR3 DNA sequence: TGTGCCAGCAGCTCAGGGACGTTTAAGAATGAGCAGTTCTTC. Translated, it gives CASSSGTFKNEQFF.

CDR3: CASSLIRGEKLFF. The CDR3 region has the DNA TGTGCCAGCAGCTTGATCAGGGGTGAAAAACTGTTTTTT. The chain joins TRBV5-8 to TRBJ1-4, with D possibly matching TRBD1 (6 bases). The CDR3 has 13 amino acids. V was shortened by 1 base and J by 7 bases, with 8 bases between the two germline ends. CDR1 SGHTS and CDR2 YDEGEE come from the germline V gene. Full variable domain (outside the CDR3, taken from reference TRBV5-8 and TRBJ1-4): EAGVTQSPTHLIKTRGQQATLRCSPISGHTSVYWYQQALGLGLQFLLWYDEGEERNRGNFPPRFSGRQFPNYSSELNVNALELEDSALYLCASSLIRGEKLFFGSGTQLSVL.

This clone is a singleton in its sample. The sample carries other DNA sequences with the same CDR3. This chain uses TRBV7-2 with TRBJ2-5; possible D gene TRBD2, 6 bases. Germline assignment: CDR1 SGHTA and CDR2 FQGNSA. Trimming removed 3 bases from V and 5 bases from J, with 7 bases in between. The CDR3 has 12 residues. The CDR3 here is CASSLAGETQYF. Here the CDR3 DNA reads TGTGCCAGCAGCTTGGCGGGGGAGACCCAGTACTTC.

This sequence joins TRBV14 and TRBJ2-1; tentatively, D is TRBD2 (5 bases). CDR3 length: 15 residues. The V and J ends lost 1 base and 7 bases respectively, with 14 bases between them. Per the germline V gene, CDR1 is SGHDN and CDR2 is FVKESK. CDR3 nucleotide sequence: TGTGCCAGCAGCCAAGCTGGGCTCCCGGGGAATGAGCAGTTCTTC. Protein: CASSQAGLPGNEQFF.

This sequence joins TRBV9 and TRBJ1-2; no clear D gene. The CDR3 spans 16 residues. Trimming removed 3 bases from V and 1 base from J, with 16 bases in between. CDR1 SGDLS and CDR2 YYNGEE come from the germline V gene. The CDR3 loop reads CASSGLRELLNYGYTF. In nucleotides, the CDR3 is TGTGCCAGCAGCGGTCTACGGGAGCTCCTTAACTATGGCTACACCTTC.

This clone was counted a single time. V gene TRBV12-2 combines with J gene TRBJ2-3. TRBV12-2 is a known pseudogene. The length of the CDR3 is 20 residues. For the CDR3, the DNA is TGTGCAAGTCGCTTAGTCATTCCAGTGCCCTGGCGTTTCCCCACAGATACGCAGTATTTT. The encoded protein is CASRLVIPVPWRFPTDTQYF.

The chain has TRBV18 and TRBJ1-4; D not resolved. CDR1 is KGHSH and CDR2 is LQKENI in the germline V gene. The V and J ends lost 3 bases and 7 bases respectively, with 12 bases between them. The CDR3 length is 14 residues. CDR3: CASSPRSGIEKLFF. DNA for the CDR3: TGTGCCAGCTCACCCCGAAGCGGGATTGAAAAACTGTTTTTT.

The chain uses TRBV15 and TRBJ2-1; 7 positions match TRBD1. The CDR3 is 13 residues long. V lost 4 bases and J lost 5; bases outside the gene matches: 2. Germline V CDR1 and CDR2: LNHNV, YYDKDF (reference sequence). CDR3 nucleotide sequence: TGTGCCACCAGCATAAGGGGGCACAATGAGCAGTTCTTC. It specifies CATSIRGHNEQFF.

This sequence joins TRBV14 and TRBJ1-5; D not resolved. This CDR3 is built from 13 residues. Trimming cost V 3 bases and J 3 bases, with 6 bases left between them. Looked up from germline, CDR1 is SGHDN and CDR2 is FVKESK. In nucleotides, the CDR3 is TGTGCCAGCAGCCACAGCCCCAATCAGCCCCAGCATTTT. Its protein product is CASSHSPNQPQHF.

This clone was seen just once. The V and J genes are TRBV7-2 and TRBJ2-7; 10 bases agree with TRBD2. Unmatched junction bases numbered 4, after V lost 1 base and J lost 4 bases. The CDR3 is 15 amino acids. Germline V CDR1 and CDR2: SGHTA, FQGNSA. This CDR3 is CASSLGAGGRYEQYF. The CDR3 coding sequence is TGTGCCAGCAGCTTAGGAGCGGGAGGGCGGTACGAGCAGTACTTC.

The rearrangement uses TRBV28 and TRBJ2-7; perhaps TRBD1 as D (6 bases). This CDR3 is built from 17 residues. Germline loops: CDR1 MDHEN, CDR2 SYDVKM. Between the trimmed V and J ends, which lost 3 bases and 3 bases, there was a span of 21 bases. The CDR3 region has the DNA TGTGCCAGCAGTTTCTCCCTGATGGGGACACTACTCTACGAGCAGTACTTC. The encoded protein is CASSFSLMGTLLYEQYF.